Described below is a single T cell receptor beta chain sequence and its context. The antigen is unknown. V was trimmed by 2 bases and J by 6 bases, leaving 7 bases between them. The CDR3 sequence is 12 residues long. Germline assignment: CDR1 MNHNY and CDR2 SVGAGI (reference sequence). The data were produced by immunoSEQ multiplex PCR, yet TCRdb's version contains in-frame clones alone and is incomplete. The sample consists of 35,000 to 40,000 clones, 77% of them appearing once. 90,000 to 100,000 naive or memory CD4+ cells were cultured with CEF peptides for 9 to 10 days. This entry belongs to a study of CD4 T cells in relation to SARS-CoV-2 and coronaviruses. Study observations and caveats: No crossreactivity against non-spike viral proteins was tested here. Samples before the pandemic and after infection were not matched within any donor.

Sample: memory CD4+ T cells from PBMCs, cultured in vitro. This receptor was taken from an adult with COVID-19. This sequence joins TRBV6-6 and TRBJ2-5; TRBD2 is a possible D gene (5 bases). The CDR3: CASSYGGQTQYF. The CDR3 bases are TGTGCCAGCAGTTACGGCGGGCAGACCCAGTACTTC.